The clone carrying this TCR beta chain was seen more than once but under ten times. As yet, its antigen is unknown. This sample was taken from a study of shared clonotypes between healthy human individuals. The material for each subset, its genomic DNA, was split evenly across several immunoSEQ plates. Some clones are missing from TCRdb's copy, which holds only in-frame ones; the method was immunoSEQ multiplex PCR. The sample has some 2.4 million clones, over 85% seen once. Overall study findings and caveats: The researchers took only blood, and tissue repertoires probably look different.

CDR1 is SQVTM and CDR2 is ANQGSEA in the germline V gene. CDR3 size: 11 residues. V was trimmed by 7 bases and J by 8 bases, leaving 14 bases between them. The sequence was collected from a man aged 18 to 29 in good health. Some clones in this sample may be carry-over from other donors' samples. The sequenced sample was naive CD4+ T cells from PBMCs. Regarding subset: CD45RA+ positively selected. The chain joins TRBV29-1 to TRBJ1-2; D is undetermined. DNA for the CDR3: TGCAGCGGCCAAGAGGCGGGGGGCTACACCTTC. Encoded protein: CSGQEAGGYTF.